This TCR beta chain was documented in a study of cytomegalovirus exposure and HLA in healthy donors. Looking at the study overall: It was reported in a later analysis that the same platform had been used for the 120 or so validation repertoires as for the approximately 730 first-cohort repertoires.

With respect to this clone: What it recognizes is unknown.

This CDR3 spans 17 amino acids. Trimming at V came to 11 bases and at J to 8 bases, leaving 18 bases not matched to a gene. Germline loops: CDR1 MDHEN, CDR2 SYDVKM. General study results and limits: The study flagged around 160 TCR beta chains as cytomegalovirus-associated. Reports showed the classifier diagnosing cytomegalovirus status with high specificity and sensitivity. Subsequent analysis revealed that first-cohort TCR clusters tended to co-occur in the 100 to 150 validation repertoires.

Using immunoSEQ multiplex PCR, the repertoire was profiled, and TCRdb retains in-frame clones only, with some absent. This repertoire shows about 200,000 clones, roughly 87% found once; its top ten account for 1.5% to 2.5%. The chain has TRBV28 and TRBJ2-1; 13 nucleotides agree with TRBD2. This sequence was found in a woman aged 18-29 years in good health and CMV-seropositive. The sequenced sample was PBMCs. CDR3 sequence: CAGNRNAGTSGIDEQFF. Written as DNA, the CDR3 is TGTGCCGGCAATCGAAACGCCGGGACTAGCGGGATTGATGAGCAGTTCTTC.